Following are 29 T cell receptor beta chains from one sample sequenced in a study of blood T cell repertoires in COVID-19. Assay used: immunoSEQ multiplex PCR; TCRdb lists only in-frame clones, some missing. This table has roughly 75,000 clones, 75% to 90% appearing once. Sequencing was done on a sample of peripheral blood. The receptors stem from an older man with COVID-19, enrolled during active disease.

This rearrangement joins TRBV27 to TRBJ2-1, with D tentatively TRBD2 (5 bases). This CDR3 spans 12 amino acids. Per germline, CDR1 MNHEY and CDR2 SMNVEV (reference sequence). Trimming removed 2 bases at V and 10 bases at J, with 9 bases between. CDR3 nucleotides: TGTGCCAGCAGTTTACGGGGTGGGGAGCAGTTCTTC. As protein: CASSLRGGEQFF.

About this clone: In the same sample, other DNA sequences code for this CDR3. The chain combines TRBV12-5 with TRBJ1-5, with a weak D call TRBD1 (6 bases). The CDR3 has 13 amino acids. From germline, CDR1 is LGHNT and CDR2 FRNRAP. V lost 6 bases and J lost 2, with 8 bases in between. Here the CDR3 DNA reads TGTGCTAGTGGACCAGGGGGCAATCAGCCCCAGCATTTT. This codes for CASGPGGNQPQHF.

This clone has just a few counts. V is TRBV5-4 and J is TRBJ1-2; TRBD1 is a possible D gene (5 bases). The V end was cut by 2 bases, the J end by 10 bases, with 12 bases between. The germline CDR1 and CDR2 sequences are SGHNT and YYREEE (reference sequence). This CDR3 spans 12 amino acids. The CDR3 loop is CASSFHGGVYTF. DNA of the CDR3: TGTGCCAGCAGCTTTCATGGGGGGGTCTACACCTTC. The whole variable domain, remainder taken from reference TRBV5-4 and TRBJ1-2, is ETGVTQSPTHLIKTRGQQVTLRCSSQSGHNTVSWYQQALGQGPQFIFQYYREEENGRGNFPPRFSGLQFPNYSSELNVNALELDDSALYLCASSFHGGVYTFGSGTRLTVV.

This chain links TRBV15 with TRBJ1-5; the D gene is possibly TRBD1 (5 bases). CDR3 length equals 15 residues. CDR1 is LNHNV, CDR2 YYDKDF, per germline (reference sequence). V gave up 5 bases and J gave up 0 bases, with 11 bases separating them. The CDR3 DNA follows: TGTGCCACCAGCCAGACAGAGTTTAGCAATCAGCCCCAGCATTTT. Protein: CATSQTEFSNQPQHF.

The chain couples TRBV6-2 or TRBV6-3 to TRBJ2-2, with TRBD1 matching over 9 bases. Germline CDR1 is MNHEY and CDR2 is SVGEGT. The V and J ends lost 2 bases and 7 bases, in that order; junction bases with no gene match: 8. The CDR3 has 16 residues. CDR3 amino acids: CASSYGTGSGDGELFF. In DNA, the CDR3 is TGTGCCAGCAGTTACGGGACAGGGTCTGGTGACGGGGAGCTGTTTTTT.

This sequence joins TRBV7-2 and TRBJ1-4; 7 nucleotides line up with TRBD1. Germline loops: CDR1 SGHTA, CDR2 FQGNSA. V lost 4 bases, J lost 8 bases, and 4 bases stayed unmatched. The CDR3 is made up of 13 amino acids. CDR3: CASSSHRGEKLFF. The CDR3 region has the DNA TGTGCCAGCAGCTCCCACAGGGGAGAAAAACTGTTTTTT. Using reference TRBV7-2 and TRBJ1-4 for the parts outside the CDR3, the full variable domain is GAGVSQSPSNKVTEKGKDVELRCDPISGHTALYWYRQSLGQGLEFLIYFQGNSAPDKSGLPSDRFSAERTGGSVSTLTIQRTQQEDSAVYLCASSSHRGEKLFFGSGTQLSVL.

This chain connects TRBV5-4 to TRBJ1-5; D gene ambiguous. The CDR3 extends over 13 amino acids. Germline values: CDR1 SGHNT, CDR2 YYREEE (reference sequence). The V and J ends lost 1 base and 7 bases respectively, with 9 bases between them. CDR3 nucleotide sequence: TGTGCCAGCAGCTTGTACCCGGGGCAGCCCCAGCATTTT. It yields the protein CASSLYPGQPQHF.

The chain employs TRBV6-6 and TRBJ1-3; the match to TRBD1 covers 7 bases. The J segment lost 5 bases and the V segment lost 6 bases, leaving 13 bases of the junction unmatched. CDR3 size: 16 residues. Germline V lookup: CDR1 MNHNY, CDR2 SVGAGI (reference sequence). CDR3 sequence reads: CASSYGTVGLRNTIYF. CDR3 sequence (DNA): TGTGCCAGCAGCTATGGGACAGTCGGGTTGAGAAACACCATATATTTT.

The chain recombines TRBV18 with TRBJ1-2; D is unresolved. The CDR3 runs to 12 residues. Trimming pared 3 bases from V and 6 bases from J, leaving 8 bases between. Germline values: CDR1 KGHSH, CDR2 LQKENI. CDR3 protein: CASSPLSDGYTF. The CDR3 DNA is TGTGCCAGCTCACCTCTCAGCGATGGCTACACCTTC.

The CDR3 is CASTPGFNSPLHF. As DNA, the CDR3 is TGTGCCAGCACTCCCGGGTTTAATTCACCCCTCCACTTT. This chain uses TRBV2 with TRBJ1-6; the D is unclear. CDR3 length equals 13 residues. Germline V gives CDR1 SNHLY, CDR2 FYNNEI. V lost 7 bases and J lost 6, with 10 bases in between.

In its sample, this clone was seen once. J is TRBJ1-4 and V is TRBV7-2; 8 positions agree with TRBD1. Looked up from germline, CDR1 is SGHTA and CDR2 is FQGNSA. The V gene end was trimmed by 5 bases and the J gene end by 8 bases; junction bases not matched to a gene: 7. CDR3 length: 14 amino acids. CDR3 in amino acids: CASSQDRGREKLFF. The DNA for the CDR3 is TGTGCCAGCAGCCAAGACAGGGGAAGAGAAAAACTGTTTTTT. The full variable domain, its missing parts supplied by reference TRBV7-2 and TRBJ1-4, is GAGVSQSPSNKVTEKGKDVELRCDPISGHTALYWYRQSLGQGLEFLIYFQGNSAPDKSGLPSDRFSAERTGGSVSTLTIQRTQQEDSAVYLCASSQDRGREKLFFGSGTQLSVL.

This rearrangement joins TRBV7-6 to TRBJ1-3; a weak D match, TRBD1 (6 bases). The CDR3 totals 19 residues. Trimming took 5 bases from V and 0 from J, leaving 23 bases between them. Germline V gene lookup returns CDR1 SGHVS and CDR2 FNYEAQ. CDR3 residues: CASSPRAGAISSSGNTIYF. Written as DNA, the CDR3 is TGTGCCAGCAGCCCTAGGGCAGGGGCCATATCGAGCTCTGGAAACACCATATATTTT.

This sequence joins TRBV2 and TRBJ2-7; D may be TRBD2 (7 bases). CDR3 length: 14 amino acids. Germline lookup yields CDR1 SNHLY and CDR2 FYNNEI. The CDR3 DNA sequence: TGTGCGTCAAGGGGGGGAGACACAACCTACGAGCAGTACTTC. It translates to CASRGGDTTYEQYF.

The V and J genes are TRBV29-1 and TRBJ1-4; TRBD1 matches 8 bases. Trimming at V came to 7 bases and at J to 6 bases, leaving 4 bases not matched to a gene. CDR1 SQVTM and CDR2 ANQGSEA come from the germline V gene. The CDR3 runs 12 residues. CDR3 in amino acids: CSGTGGDEKLFF. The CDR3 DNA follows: TGCAGCGGTACAGGGGGGGATGAAAAACTGTTTTTT.

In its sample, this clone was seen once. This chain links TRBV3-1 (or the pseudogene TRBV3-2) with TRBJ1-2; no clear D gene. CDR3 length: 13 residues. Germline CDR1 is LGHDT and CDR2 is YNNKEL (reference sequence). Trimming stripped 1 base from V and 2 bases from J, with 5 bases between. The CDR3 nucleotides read TGTGCCAGCAGCCAAGTGCGGAACTATGGCTACACCTTC. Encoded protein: CASSQVRNYGYTF.

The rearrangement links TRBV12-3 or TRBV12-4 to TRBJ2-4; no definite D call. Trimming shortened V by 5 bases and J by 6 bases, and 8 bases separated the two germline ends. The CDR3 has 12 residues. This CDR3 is CASSPSLNIQYF. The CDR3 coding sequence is TGTGCCAGCAGTCCGTCCCTAAACATTCAGTACTTC.

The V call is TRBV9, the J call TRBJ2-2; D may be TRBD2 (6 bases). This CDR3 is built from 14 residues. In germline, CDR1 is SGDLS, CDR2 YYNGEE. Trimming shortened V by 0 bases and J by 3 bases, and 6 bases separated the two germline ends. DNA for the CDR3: TGTGCCAGCAGCGTAGGGGGGGACACCGGGGAGCTGTTTTTT. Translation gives CASSVGGDTGELFF.

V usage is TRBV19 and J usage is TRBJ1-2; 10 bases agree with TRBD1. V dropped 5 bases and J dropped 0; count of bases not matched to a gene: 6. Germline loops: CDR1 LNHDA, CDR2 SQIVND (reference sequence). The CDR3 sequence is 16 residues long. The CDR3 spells CASSGRDRGPNYGYTF. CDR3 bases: TGTGCCAGTAGTGGCCGGGACAGGGGTCCTAACTATGGCTACACCTTC.

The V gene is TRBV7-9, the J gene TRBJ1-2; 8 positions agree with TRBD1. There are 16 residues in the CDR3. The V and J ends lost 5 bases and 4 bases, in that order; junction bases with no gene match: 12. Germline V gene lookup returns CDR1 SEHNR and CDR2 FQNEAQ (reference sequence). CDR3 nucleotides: TGTGCCAGCAGCATACCGACAGGGGCTCTAGGCTATGGCTACACCTTC. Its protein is CASSIPTGALGYGYTF. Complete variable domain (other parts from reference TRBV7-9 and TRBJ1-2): DTGVSQNPRHKITKRGQNVTFRCDPISEHNRLYWYRQTLGQGPEFLTYFQNEAQLEKSRLLSDRFSAERPKGSFSTLEIQRTEQGDSAMYLCASSIPTGALGYGYTFGSGTRLTVV.

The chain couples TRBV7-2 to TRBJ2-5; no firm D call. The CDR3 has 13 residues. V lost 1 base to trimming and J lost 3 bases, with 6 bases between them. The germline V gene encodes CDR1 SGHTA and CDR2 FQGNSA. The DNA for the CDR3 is TGTGCCAGCAGCTTAGGAGAAAAAGAGACCCAGTACTTC. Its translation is CASSLGEKETQYF.

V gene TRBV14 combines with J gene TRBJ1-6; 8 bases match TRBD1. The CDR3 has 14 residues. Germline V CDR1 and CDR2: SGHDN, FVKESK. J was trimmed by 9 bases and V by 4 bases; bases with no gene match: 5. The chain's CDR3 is CASSPGQGTSPLHF. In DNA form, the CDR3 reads TGTGCCAGCAGCCCCGGACAGGGAACTTCACCCCTCCACTTT.

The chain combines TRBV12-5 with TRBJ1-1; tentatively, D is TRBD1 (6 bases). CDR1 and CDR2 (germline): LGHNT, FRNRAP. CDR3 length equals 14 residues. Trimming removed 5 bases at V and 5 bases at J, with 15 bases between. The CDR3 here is CASGPDSLRTEAFF. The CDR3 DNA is TGTGCTAGTGGTCCGGACAGCCTGCGGACTGAAGCTTTCTTT.

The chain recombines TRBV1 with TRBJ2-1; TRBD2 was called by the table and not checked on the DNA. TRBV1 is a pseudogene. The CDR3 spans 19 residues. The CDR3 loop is CTSSQDPTILAGAYNEQFF. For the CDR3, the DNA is TGCACCAGCAGCCAAGATCCCACTATACTAGCGGGGGCATACAATGAGCAGTTCTTC.

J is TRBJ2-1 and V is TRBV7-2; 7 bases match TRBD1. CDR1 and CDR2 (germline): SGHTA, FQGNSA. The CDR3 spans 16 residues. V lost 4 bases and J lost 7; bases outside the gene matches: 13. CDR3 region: CASSSRQGIQRNEQFF. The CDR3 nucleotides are TGTGCCAGCAGCTCTCGACAGGGAATACAGAGGAATGAGCAGTTCTTC. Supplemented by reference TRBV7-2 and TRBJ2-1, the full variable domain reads GAGVSQSPSNKVTEKGKDVELRCDPISGHTALYWYRQSLGQGLEFLIYFQGNSAPDKSGLPSDRFSAERTGGSVSTLTIQRTQQEDSAVYLCASSSRQGIQRNEQFFGPGTRLTVL.

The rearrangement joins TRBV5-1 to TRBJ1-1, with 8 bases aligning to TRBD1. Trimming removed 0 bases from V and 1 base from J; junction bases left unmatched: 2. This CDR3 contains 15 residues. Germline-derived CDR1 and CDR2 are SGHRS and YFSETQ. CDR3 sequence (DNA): TGCGCCAGCAGCTTGGTACAGGGGGGGAACACTGAAGCTTTCTTT. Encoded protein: CASSLVQGGNTEAFF.

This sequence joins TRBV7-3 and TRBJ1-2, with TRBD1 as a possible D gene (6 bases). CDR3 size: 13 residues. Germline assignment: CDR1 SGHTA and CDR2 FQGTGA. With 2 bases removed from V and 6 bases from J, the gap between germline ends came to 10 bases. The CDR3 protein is CASSLGGRNGYTF. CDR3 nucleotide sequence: TGTGCCAGCAGCTTAGGGGGCAGAAATGGCTACACCTTC. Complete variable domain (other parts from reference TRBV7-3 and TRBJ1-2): GAGVSQTPSNKVTEKGKYVELRCDPISGHTALYWYRQSLGQGPEFLIYFQGTGAADDSGLPNDRFFAVRPEGSVSTLKIQRTERGDSAVYLCASSLGGRNGYTFGSGTRLTVV.

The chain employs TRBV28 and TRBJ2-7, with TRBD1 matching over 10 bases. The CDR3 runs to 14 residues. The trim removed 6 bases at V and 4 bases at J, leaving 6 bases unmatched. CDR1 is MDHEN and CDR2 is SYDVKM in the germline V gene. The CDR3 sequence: CASRATGGFYEQYF. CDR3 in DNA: TGTGCCAGCAGGGCGACAGGGGGCTTTTACGAGCAGTACTTC.

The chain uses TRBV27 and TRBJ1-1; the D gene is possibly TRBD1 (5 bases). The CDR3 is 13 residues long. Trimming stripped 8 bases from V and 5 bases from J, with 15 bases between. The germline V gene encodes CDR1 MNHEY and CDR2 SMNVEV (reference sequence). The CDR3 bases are TGTGCCAGCGGCAGGGTCTCCAGGACTGAAGCTTTCTTT. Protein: CASGRVSRTEAFF.

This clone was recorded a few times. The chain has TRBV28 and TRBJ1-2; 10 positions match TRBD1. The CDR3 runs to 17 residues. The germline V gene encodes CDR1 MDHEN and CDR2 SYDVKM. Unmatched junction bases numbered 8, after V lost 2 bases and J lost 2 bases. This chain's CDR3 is CASSLTTGGSGNYGYTF. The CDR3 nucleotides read TGTGCCAGCAGTTTAACGACAGGGGGCTCAGGGAACTATGGCTACACCTTC.